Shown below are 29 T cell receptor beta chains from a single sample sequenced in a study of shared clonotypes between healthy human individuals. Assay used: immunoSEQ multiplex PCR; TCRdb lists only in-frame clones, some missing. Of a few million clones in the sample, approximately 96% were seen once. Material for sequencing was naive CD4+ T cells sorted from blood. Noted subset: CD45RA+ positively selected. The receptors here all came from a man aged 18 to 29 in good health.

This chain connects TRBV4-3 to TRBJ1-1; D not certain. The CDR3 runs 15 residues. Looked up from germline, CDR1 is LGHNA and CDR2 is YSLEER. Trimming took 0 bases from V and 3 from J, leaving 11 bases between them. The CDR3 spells CASSQEAGRDTEAFF. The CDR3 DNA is TGCGCCAGCAGCCAAGAGGCAGGCCGGGACACTGAAGCTTTCTTT.

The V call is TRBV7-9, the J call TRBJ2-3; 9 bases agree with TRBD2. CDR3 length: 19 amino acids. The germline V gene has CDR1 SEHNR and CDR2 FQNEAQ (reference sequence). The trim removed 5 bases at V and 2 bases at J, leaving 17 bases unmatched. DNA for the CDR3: TGTGCCAGCAGCCTTTTGAGGGTAGCGGGGGCCTTCCCCACAGATACGCAGTATTTT. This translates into CASSLLRVAGAFPTDTQYF.

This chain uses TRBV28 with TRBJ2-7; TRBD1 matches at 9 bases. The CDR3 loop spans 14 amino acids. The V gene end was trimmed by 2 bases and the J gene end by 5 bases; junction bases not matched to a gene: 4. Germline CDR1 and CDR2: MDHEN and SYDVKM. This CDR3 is CASSLGTGFHEQYF. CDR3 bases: TGTGCCAGCAGTTTAGGGACAGGGTTCCACGAGCAGTACTTC. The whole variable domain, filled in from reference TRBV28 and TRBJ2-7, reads DVKVTQSSRYLVKRTGEKVFLECVQDMDHENMFWYRQDPGLGLRLIYFSYDVKMKEKGDIPEGYSVSREKKERFSLILESASTNQTSMYLCASSLGTGFHEQYFGPGTRLTVT.

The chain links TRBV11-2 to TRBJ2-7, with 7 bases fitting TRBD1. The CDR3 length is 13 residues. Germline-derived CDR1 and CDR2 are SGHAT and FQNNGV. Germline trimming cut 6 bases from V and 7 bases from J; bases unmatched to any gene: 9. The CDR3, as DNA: TGTGCCAGCAGTCCTGCCCAACAGGGGGAGCAGTACTTC. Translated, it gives CASSPAQQGEQYF. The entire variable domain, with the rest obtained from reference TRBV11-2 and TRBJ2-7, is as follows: EAGVAQSPRYKIIEKRQSVAFWCNPISGHATLYWYQQILGQGPKLLIQFQNNGVVDDSQLPKDRFSAERLKGVDSTLKIQPAKLEDSAVYLCASSPAQQGEQYFGPGTRLTVT.

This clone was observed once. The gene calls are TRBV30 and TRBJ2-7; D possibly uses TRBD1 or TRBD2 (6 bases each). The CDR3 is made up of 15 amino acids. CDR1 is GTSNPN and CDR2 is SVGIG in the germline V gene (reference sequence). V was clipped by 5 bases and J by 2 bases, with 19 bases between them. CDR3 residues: CAWSVQGGPAYEQYF. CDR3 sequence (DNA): TGTGCCTGGTCGGTACAGGGAGGTCCGGCCTACGAGCAGTACTTC.

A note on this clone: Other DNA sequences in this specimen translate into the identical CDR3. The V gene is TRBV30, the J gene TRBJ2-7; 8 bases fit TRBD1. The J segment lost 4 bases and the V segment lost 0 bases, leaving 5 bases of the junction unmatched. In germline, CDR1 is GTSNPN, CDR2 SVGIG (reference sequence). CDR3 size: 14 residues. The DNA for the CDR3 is TGTGCCTGGAGTGTACTGGACAGGGTGTACGAGCAGTACTTC. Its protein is CAWSVLDRVYEQYF.

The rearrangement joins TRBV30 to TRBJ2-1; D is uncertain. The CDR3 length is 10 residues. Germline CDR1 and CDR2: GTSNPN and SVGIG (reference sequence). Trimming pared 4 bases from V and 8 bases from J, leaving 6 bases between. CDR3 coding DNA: TGTGCCTGGATTGATGATGAGCAGTTCTTC. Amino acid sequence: CAWIDDEQFF.

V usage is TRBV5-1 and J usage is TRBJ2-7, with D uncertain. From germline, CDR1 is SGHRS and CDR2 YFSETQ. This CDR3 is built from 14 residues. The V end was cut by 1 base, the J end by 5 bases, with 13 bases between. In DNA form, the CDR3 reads TGCGCCAGCAGCTTGATTCCGGGTTCCGACGAGCAGTACTTC. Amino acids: CASSLIPGSDEQYF. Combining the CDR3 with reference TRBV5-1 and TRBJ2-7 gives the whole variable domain KAGVTQTPRYLIKTRGQQVTLSCSPISGHRSVSWYQQTPGQGLQFLFEYFSETQRNKGNFPGRFSGRQFSNSRSEMNVSTLELGDSALYLCASSLIPGSDEQYFGPGTRLTVT.

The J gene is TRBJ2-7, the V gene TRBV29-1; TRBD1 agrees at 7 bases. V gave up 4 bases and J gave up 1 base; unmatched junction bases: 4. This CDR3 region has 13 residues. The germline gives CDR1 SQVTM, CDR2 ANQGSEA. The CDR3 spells CSVADRASYEQYF. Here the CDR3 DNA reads TGCAGCGTTGCCGACAGGGCGTCCTACGAGCAGTACTTC.

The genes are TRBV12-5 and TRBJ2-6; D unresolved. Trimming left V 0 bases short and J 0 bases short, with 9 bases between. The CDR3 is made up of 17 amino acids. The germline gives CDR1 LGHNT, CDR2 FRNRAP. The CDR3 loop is CASGLVLVTSGANVLTF. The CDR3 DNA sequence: TGTGCTAGTGGTTTGGTACTCGTCACCTCTGGGGCCAACGTCCTGACTTTC.

CDR3: CASRIRGRDNSPLHF. CDR3 DNA sequence: TGTGCCAGTCGAATCAGGGGGCGAGATAATTCACCCCTCCACTTT. This sequence joins TRBV19 and TRBJ1-6; 8 bases agree with TRBD1. The CDR3 totals 15 residues. Trimming took 8 bases from V and 5 from J; bases not matched to a gene: 8. The germline V gene encodes CDR1 LNHDA and CDR2 SQIVND (reference sequence). The full variable domain, its missing parts supplied by reference TRBV19 and TRBJ1-6, is DGGITQSPKYLFRKEGQNVTLSCEQNLNHDAMYWYRQDPGQGLRLIYYSQIVNDFQKGDIAEGYSVSREKKESFPLTVTSAQKNPTAFYLCASRIRGRDNSPLHFGNGTRLTVT.

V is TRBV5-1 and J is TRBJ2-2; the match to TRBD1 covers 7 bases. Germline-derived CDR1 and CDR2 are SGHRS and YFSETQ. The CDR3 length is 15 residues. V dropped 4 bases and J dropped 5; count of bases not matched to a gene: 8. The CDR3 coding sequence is TGCGCCAGCAGCGCTAGACAGGGTGAAACCGGGGAGCTGTTTTTT. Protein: CASSARQGETGELFF.

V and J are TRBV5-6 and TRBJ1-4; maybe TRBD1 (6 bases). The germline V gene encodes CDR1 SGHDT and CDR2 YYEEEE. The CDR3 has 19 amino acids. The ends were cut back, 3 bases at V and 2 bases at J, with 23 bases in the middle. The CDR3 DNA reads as TGTGCCAGCAGCTCGGGACTGAGGGCAGGGGTTTCGACTAATGAAAAACTGTTTTTT. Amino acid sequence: CASSSGLRAGVSTNEKLFF.

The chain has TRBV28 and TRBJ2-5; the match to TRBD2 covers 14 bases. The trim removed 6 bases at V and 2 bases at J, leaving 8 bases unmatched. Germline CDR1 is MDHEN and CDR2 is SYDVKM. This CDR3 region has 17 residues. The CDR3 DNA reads TGTGCCAGCAGGCACCCGGGACTAGCGGGGGCACAAGAGACCCAGTACTTC. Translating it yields CASRHPGLAGAQETQYF.

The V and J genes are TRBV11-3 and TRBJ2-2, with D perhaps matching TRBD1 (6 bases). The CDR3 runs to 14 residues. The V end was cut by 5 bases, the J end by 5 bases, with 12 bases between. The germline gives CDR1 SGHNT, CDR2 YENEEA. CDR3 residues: CASSQGTSTGELFF. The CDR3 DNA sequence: TGTGCCAGCAGCCAAGGGACATCTACCGGGGAGCTGTTTTTT.

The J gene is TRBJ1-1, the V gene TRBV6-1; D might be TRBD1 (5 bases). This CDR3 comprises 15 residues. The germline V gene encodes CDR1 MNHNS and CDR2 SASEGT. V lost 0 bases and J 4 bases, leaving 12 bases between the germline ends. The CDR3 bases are TGTGCCAGCAGTGAAGCCTGGGGCGGCGGCACTGAAGCTTTCTTT. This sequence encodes CASSEAWGGGTEAFF.

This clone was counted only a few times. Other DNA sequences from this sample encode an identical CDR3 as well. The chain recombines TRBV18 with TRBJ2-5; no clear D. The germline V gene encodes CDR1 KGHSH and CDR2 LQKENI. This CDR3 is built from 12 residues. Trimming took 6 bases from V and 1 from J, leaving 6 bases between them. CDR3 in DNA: TGTGCCAGCTCTCCCCTCCAAGAGACCCAGTACTTC. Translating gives CASSPLQETQYF.

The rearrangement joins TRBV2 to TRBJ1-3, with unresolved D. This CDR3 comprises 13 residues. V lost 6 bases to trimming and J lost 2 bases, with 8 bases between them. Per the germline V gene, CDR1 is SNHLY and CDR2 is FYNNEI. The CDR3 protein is CASRVSTGNTIYF. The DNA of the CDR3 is TGTGCCAGCAGGGTATCCACTGGAAACACCATATATTTT.

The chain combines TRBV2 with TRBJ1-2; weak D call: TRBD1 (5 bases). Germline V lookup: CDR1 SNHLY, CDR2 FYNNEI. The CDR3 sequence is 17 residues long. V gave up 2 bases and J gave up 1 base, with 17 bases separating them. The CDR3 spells CASSENTWGRFNYGYTF. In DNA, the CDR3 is TGTGCCAGCAGTGAAAACACATGGGGGAGATTTAACTATGGCTACACCTTC. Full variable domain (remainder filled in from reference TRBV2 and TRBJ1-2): EPEVTQTPSHQVTQMGQEVILRCVPISNHLYFYWYRQILGQKVEFLVSFYNNEISEKSEIFDDQFSVERPDGSNFTLKIRSTKLEDSAMYFCASSENTWGRFNYGYTFGSGTRLTVV.

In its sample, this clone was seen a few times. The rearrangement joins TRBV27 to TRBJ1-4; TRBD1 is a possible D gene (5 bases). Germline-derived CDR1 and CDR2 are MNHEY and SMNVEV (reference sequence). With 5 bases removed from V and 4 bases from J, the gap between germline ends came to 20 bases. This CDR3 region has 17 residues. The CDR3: CASSQTGVMGGNEKLFF. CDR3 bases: TGTGCCAGCAGTCAAACGGGGGTAATGGGAGGTAATGAAAAACTGTTTTTT.

The CDR3 DNA is TGTGCCAGCAGTTATTCCGGGGACAGAAGAGGCTACACCTTC. This sequence encodes CASSYSGDRRGYTF. The chain combines TRBV6-5 with TRBJ1-2; TRBD1 aligns across 7 bases. The CDR3 consists of 14 residues. Germline trimming cut 3 bases from V and 8 bases from J; bases unmatched to any gene: 9. Germline CDR1 reads MNHEY; CDR2 reads SVGAGI.

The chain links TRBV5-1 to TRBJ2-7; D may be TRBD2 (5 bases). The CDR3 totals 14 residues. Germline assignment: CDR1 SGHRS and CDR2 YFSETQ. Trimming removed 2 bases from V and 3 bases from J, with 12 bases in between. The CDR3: CASSFRGEVYEQYF. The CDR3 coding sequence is TGCGCCAGCAGCTTCCGGGGTGAGGTCTACGAGCAGTACTTC.

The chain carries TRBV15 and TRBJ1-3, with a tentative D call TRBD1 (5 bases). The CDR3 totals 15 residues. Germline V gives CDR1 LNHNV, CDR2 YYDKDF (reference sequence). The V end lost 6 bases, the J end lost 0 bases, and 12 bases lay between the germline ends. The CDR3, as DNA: TGTGCCACCAGTCCCCGGGACGGCTCTGGAAACACCATATATTTT. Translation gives CATSPRDGSGNTIYF.

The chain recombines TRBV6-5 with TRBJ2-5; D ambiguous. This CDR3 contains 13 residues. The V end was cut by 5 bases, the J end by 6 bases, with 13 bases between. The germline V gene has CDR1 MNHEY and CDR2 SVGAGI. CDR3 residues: CASSDSVRKTQYF. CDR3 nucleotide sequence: TGTGCCAGCAGTGATTCTGTCAGGAAGACCCAGTACTTC.

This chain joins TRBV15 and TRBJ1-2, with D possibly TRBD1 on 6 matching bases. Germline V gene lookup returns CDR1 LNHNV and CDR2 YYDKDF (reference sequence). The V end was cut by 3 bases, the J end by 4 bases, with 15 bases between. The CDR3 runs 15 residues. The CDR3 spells CATSRIGQPLYGYTF. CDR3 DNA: TGTGCCACCAGCAGGATTGGACAGCCTCTCTATGGCTACACCTTC.

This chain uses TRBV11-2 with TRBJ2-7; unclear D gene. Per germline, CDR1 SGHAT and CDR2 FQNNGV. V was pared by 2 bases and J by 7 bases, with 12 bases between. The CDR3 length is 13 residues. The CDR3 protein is CASSLITVYEQYF. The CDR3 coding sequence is TGTGCCAGCAGCTTAATAACAGTTTATGAGCAGTACTTC.

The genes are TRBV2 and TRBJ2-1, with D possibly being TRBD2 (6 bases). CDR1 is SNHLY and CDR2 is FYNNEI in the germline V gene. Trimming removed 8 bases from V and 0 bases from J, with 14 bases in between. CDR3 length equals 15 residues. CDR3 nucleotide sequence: TGTGCCAGCCGCCCTAGCGAAAGCTCCTACAATGAGCAGTTCTTC. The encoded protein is CASRPSESSYNEQFF.

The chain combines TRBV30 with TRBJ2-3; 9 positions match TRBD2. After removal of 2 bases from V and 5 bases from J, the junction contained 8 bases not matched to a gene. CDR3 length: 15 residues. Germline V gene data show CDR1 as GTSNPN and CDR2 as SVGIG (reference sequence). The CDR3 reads CAWSQGSGSGDTQYF. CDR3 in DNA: TGTGCCTGGAGTCAGGGTAGCGGGAGTGGAGATACGCAGTATTTT. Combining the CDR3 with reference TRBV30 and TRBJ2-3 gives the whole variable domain SQTIHQWPATLVQPVGSPLSLECTVEGTSNPNLYWYRQAAGRGLQLLFYSVGIGQISSEVPQNLSASRPQDRQFILSSKKLLLSDSGFYLCAWSQGSGSGDTQYFGPGTRLTVL.

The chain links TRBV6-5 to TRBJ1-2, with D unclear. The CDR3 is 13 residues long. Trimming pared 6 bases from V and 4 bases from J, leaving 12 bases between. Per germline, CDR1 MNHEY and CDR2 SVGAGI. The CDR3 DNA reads TGTGCCAGCAGGTCCGGGAAACTCTATGGCTACACCTTC. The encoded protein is CASRSGKLYGYTF.